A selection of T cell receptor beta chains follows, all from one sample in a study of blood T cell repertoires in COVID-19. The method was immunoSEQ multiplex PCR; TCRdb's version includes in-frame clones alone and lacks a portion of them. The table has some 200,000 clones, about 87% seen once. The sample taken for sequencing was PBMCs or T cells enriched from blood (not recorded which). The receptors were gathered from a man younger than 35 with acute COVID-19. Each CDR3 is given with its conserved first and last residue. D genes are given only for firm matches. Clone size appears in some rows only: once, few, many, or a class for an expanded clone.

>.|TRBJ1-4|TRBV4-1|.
CASSQAGSNEKLFF
TGCGCCAGCAGCCAGGCCGGGTCTAATGAAAAACTGTTTTTT
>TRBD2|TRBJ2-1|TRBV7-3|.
CASSLIGGRAIGNEQFF
TGTGCCAGCAGCTTAATCGGCGGGAGGGCCATCGGCAATGAGCAGTTCTTC
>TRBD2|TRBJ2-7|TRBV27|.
CASMALAGFTSYEQYF
TGTGCCAGCATGGCACTAGCGGGATTCACATCCTACGAGCAGTACTTC
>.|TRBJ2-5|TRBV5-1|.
CASSLKPSWKDETQYF
TGCGCCAGCAGCTTGAAACCTAGCTGGAAGGATGAGACCCAGTACTTC
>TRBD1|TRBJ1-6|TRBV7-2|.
CASSSRDRGALHF
TGTGCCAGCAGCAGCCGGGACAGGGGAGCCCTCCACTTT
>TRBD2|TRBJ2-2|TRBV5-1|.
CASSLAPGLSPGELFF
TGCGCCAGCAGCTTGGCCCCGGGACTATCCCCCGGGGAGCTGTTTTTT
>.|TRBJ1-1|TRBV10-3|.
CAISENRENTEAFF
TGTGCCATCAGTGAAAACAGGGAGAACACTGAAGCTTTCTTT
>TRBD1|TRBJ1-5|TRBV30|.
CAWSVQGAEPQHF
TGTGCCTGGAGTGTTCAGGGGGCTGAGCCCCAGCATTTT
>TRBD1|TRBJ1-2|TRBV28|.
CASSPGTGAGYTF
TGTGCCAGCAGTCCCGGGACAGGAGCTGGCTACACCTTC
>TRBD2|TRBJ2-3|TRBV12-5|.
CASGLEVAGGGTDTQYF
TGTGCTAGTGGTTTGGAAGTAGCGGGAGGGGGCACAGATACGCAGTATTTT
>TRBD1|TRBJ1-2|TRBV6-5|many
CASSRTGEMSGYTF
TGTGCCAGCAGCAGGACAGGGGAGATGAGTGGCTACACCTTC
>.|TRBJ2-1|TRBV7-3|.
CASSLTHGSGIGNEQFF
TGTGCCAGCAGCTTAACCCACGGCTCGGGAATCGGCAATGAGCAGTTCTTC
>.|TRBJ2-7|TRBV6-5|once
CASSIRGGSYEQYF
TGTGCCAGCAGTATCAGGGGCGGATCCTACGAGCAGTACTTC
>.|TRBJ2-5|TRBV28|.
CASSLSFRGQETQYF
TGTGCCAGCAGTTTATCTTTCAGGGGCCAAGAGACCCAGTACTTC
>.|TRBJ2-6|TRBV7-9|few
CASSPAGAGANVLTF
TGTGCCAGCAGCCCCGCCGGAGCCGGGGCCAACGTCCTGACTTTC
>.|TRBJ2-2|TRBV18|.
CASSLDSRGELFF
TGTGCCAGCTCACTGGACAGTCGCGGGGAGCTGTTTTTT
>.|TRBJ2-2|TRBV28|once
CASRGPTNTGELFF
TGTGCCAGCAGGGGGCCAACGAACACCGGGGAGCTGTTTTTT
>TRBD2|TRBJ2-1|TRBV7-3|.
CASSFGLAGGQGEQFF
TGTGCCAGCAGCTTTGGACTAGCGGGAGGGCAGGGTGAGCAGTTCTTC
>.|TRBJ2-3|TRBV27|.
CASSYRLGSSTDTQYF
TGTGCCAGCAGTTACAGACTAGGGAGTAGTACAGATACGCAGTATTTT
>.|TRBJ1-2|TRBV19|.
CASRQGYGYTF
TGTGCCAGTAGGCAGGGCTATGGCTACACCTTC
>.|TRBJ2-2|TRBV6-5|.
CASSYTGAGELFF
TGTGCCAGCAGTTACACTGGAGCCGGGGAGCTGTTTTTT
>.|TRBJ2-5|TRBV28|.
CASSLFAGNHQETQYF
TGTGCCAGCAGTTTATTTGCCGGGAATCACCAAGAGACCCAGTACTTC
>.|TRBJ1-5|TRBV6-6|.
CASSPRGGVRSNQPQHF
TGTGCCAGCAGTCCCCGTGGGGGGGTACGTAGCAATCAGCCCCAGCATTTT
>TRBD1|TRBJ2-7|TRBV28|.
CASNPPRTGGGEQYF
TGTGCCAGCAACCCTCCCCGGACAGGGGGTGGGGAGCAGTACTTC
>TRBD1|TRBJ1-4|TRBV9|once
CASSVGVGQGEKLFF
TGTGCCAGCAGCGTAGGAGTAGGACAGGGTGAAAAACTGTTTTTT
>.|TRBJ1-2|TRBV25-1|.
CASSESFPDYGYTF
TGTGCCAGCAGTGAATCATTTCCGGACTATGGCTACACCTTC
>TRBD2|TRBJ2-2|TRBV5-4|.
CASSLAGANTGELFF
TGTGCCAGCAGTTTAGCGGGGGCGAACACCGGGGAGCTGTTTTTT
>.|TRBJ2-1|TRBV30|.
CAWSANYQSYNEQFF
TGTGCCTGGAGTGCGAACTACCAATCCTACAATGAGCAGTTCTTC